These 7 T cell receptor beta chains originate from one sample sequenced in a study of T cell responses to AZD1222 COVID-19 vaccine. Measured with immunoSEQ multiplex PCR; TCRdb has only the in-frame clones, and not every one. The table lists 110,000 to 150,000 clones, around 90% of them singletons. The sequences come from peripheral blood, collected on day 0 of AZD1222 vaccination. These TCRs come from an adult in good health.

Only one count was recorded for this clone. The gene calls are TRBV4-3 and TRBJ1-5; D is perhaps TRBD1 (5 bases). CDR3 length: 15 residues. The germline V gene has CDR1 LGHNA and CDR2 YSLEER. V lost 1 base to trimming and J lost 3 bases, with 10 bases between them. CDR3 nucleotide sequence: TGCGCCAGCAGCCAAGCAGCACAGGTCAATCAGCCCCAGCATTTT. Its translation is CASSQAAQVNQPQHF.

The J gene is TRBJ2-1, the V gene TRBV10-1; TRBD2 aligns across 16 bases. CDR3 size: 18 residues. The V gene end was trimmed by 6 bases and the J gene end by 0 bases; junction bases not matched to a gene: 5. CDR1 WNHNN and CDR2 SYGVQD come from the germline V gene (reference sequence). The CDR3 region has the DNA TGCGCCAGCAGCCAGGGACTAGCGGGGGGGAGCTCCTACAATGAGCAGTTCTTC. This translates into CASSQGLAGGSSYNEQFF.

The J gene is TRBJ2-3, the V gene TRBV9; D might be TRBD2 (6 bases). The germline V and J ends were trimmed by 4 bases and 5 bases, with 17 bases remaining between them. Looked up from germline, CDR1 is SGDLS and CDR2 is YYNGEE. This CDR3 region has 15 residues. CDR3 protein: CASSSRGREVDTQYF. The CDR3 DNA sequence: TGTGCCAGCAGCTCCAGAGGCAGGGAGGTAGATACGCAGTATTTT.

In this sample, this clone turned up once. The rearrangement links TRBV3-1 (or the pseudogene TRBV3-2) to TRBJ1-4; 10 bases line up with TRBD1. CDR3 length: 14 residues. V shed 7 bases and J 8 bases; nucleotides not matched to a gene: 7. Germline CDR1 and CDR2: LGHDT and YNNKEL (reference sequence). CDR3 bases: TGTGCCAGCACCCCCCGGGACAGGGGCGAAAAACTGTTTTTT. Translating it yields CASTPRDRGEKLFF.

The V gene is TRBV2, the J gene TRBJ1-2; D is uncertain. V was trimmed by 11 bases and J by 5 bases, leaving 18 bases between them. Per the germline V gene, CDR1 is SNHLY and CDR2 is FYNNEI. CDR3 length: 13 residues. DNA of the CDR3: TGTGCCGGCAAGCCTGTTGTGGGGTATGGCTACACCTTC. It encodes CAGKPVVGYGYTF.

V gene TRBV11-3 combines with J gene TRBJ2-3; D remains unclear. The CDR3 runs 14 residues. The germline CDR1 and CDR2 sequences are SGHNT and YENEEA. V lost 3 bases and J 3 bases, leaving 10 bases between the germline ends. The CDR3 DNA is TGTGCCAGCAGCTTTAACAGAGAAACAGATACGCAGTATTTT. Its translation: CASSFNRETDTQYF.

This clone was seen a handful of times. The rearrangement links TRBV19 to TRBJ2-1; 9 bases match TRBD2. CDR1 and CDR2 (germline): LNHDA, SQIVND (reference sequence). Trimming cost V 4 bases and J 4 bases; bases outside gene matches: 8. CDR3 length: 16 residues. The CDR3 bases are TGTGCCAGTAGTAGGGATAGCGGGGGCTTATACAATGAGCAGTTCTTC. It yields the protein CASSRDSGGLYNEQFF. Combining the CDR3 with reference TRBV19 and TRBJ2-1 gives the whole variable domain DGGITQSPKYLFRKEGQNVTLSCEQNLNHDAMYWYRQDPGQGLRLIYYSQIVNDFQKGDIAEGYSVSREKKESFPLTVTSAQKNPTAFYLCASSRDSGGLYNEQFFGPGTRLTVL.